One sample yielded the 18 T cell receptor beta chains listed below, sequenced in a study of blood T cell repertoires in COVID-19. Data came from immunoSEQ multiplex PCR; TCRdb stores just in-frame clones and leaves some out. Of fewer than 150,000 clones listed, around 87% are singletons. Sequenced sample: peripheral blood. The receptors here all came from a human donor in a cohort sampled during active COVID-19.

This clone showed up just once. The chain has TRBV5-3 and TRBJ2-7, with D perhaps matching TRBD2 (6 bases). TRBV5-3 is filed as an ORF, its function uncertain. V was clipped by 4 bases and J by 3 bases, with 17 bases between them. The CDR3 extends over 15 amino acids. The chain's CDR3 is CARSATTSKCYEQYF. CDR3 bases: TGTGCCAGAAGCGCCACGACTAGTAAGTGCTACGAGCAGTACTTC.

The chain is built from TRBV15 and TRBJ1-4, with a weak D call TRBD1 (5 bases). Germline values: CDR1 LNHNV, CDR2 YYDKDF (reference sequence). The V gene lost 1 base and the J gene lost 8 bases, with 14 bases spanning the gap. The CDR3 runs to 15 residues. The CDR3 DNA follows: TGTGCCACCAGCAGAGCGGGGGTACGGGGGGAAAAACTGTTTTTT. Its protein is CATSRAGVRGEKLFF.

The V and J genes are TRBV28 and TRBJ1-1; unclear D gene. Trimming left V 5 bases short and J 7 bases short, with 14 bases between. This CDR3 is built from 13 residues. Germline V gene sequence: CDR1 MDHEN, CDR2 SYDVKM. Written as DNA, the CDR3 is TGTGCCAGCAGTCCGACTACTCGAAATGAAGCTTTCTTT. Translating it yields CASSPTTRNEAFF.

In regard to this clone: The sample has other DNA sequences that encode this CDR3 too. The chain employs TRBV9 and TRBJ1-3; D is unclear. CDR3 length: 13 amino acids. V shed 4 bases and J shed 4 bases, with 9 bases lying between them. Germline CDR1 SGDLS, CDR2 YYNGEE. As DNA, the CDR3 is TGTGCCAGCAGCACCTCTCAGGGAAACACCATATATTTT. Amino acid sequence: CASSTSQGNTIYF.

The chain combines TRBV6-5 with TRBJ2-2; the D is unclear. There are 14 residues in the CDR3. Trimming removed 7 bases at V and 0 bases at J, with 9 bases between. CDR1 MNHEY and CDR2 SVGAGI come from the germline V gene. CDR3 nucleotide sequence: TGTGCCAGCAACGTGGGCCCGAACACCGGGGAGCTGTTTTTT. Translated: CASNVGPNTGELFF.

This chain links TRBV29-1 with TRBJ2-5; unclear D gene. This CDR3 region has 12 residues. Trimming took 7 bases from V and 5 from J, leaving 14 bases between them. Per the germline V gene, CDR1 is SQVTM and CDR2 is ANQGSEA. The CDR3: CSAKVAGETQYF. The DNA for the CDR3 is TGCAGCGCCAAGGTAGCCGGGGAGACCCAGTACTTC. Using reference TRBV29-1 and TRBJ2-5 for the parts outside the CDR3, the full variable domain is SAVISQKPSRDICQRGTSLTIQCQVDSQVTMMFWYRQQPGQSLTLIATANQGSEATYESGFVIDKFPISRPNLTFSTLTVSNMSPEDSSIYLCSAKVAGETQYFGPGTRLLVL.

The rearrangement joins TRBV7-3 to TRBJ2-1; D is possibly TRBD1 (6 bases). V was clipped by 6 bases and J by 13 bases, with 16 bases between them. The CDR3 covers 12 residues. Germline V CDR1 and CDR2: SGHTA, FQGTGA. In DNA, the CDR3 is TGTGCCAGCAGTACCGGCAGGGGACACCAGTTCTTC. It translates to CASSTGRGHQFF.

V gene TRBV10-1 combines with J gene TRBJ2-3; the match to TRBD2 covers 14 bases. The CDR3 loop spans 15 amino acids. Looked up from germline, CDR1 is WNHNN and CDR2 is SYGVQD (reference sequence). V trimming: 2 bases; J trimming: 5 bases; junction bases outside the gene matches: 0. This chain's CDR3 is CASSEGLAGGDTQYF. CDR3 sequence (DNA): TGCGCCAGCAGTGAGGGACTAGCGGGGGGAGATACGCAGTATTTT.

This chain links TRBV30 with TRBJ2-3; the D gene is possibly TRBD2 (5 bases). This CDR3 region has 11 residues. V was cut by 4 bases and J by 14 bases, with 16 bases left in between. CDR1 and CDR2 from the germline V gene are GTSNPN and SVGIG (reference sequence). The CDR3 loop reads CAWTPVGGLYF. CDR3 in DNA: TGTGCCTGGACCCCAGTGGGCGGACTGTATTTT.

The gene calls are TRBV6-5 and TRBJ1-2, with a weak D call TRBD1 (5 bases). V dropped 4 bases and J dropped 7 bases, with 13 bases sitting between them. Germline lookup yields CDR1 MNHEY and CDR2 SVGAGI. The CDR3 is 13 residues long. The CDR3 coding sequence is TGTGCCAGCAGTTTCCCCGGGAGGGGTGGCTACACCTTC. This gives the protein CASSFPGRGGYTF.

The CDR3 nucleotides are TGTGCCAGCAGCCCACGCAGGACAGGGCAGTCATACGAGCAGTACTTC. Translation gives CASSPRRTGQSYEQYF. The V and J genes are TRBV7-9 and TRBJ2-7; 8 nucleotides agree with TRBD1. V lost 5 bases and J lost 4; bases outside the gene matches: 13. This CDR3 spans 16 amino acids. Germline V gene lookup returns CDR1 SEHNR and CDR2 FQNEAQ (reference sequence).

The chain uses TRBV28 and TRBJ2-2, with 7 bases lining up with TRBD2. CDR3 length equals 15 residues. The V gene's germline CDR1 is MDHEN and CDR2 SYDVKM. The V and J ends lost 5 bases and 1 base, in that order; junction bases with no gene match: 4. CDR3 nucleotide sequence: TGTGCCAGCAGTGAACCGGGGGGGAACACCGGGGAGCTGTTTTTT. This sequence encodes CASSEPGGNTGELFF.

The genes are TRBV28 and TRBJ2-3, with D tentatively TRBD1 (6 bases). V lost 6 bases to trimming and J lost 0 bases, with 7 bases between them. The germline gives CDR1 MDHEN, CDR2 SYDVKM. The CDR3 is 13 residues long. The CDR3 nucleotides read TGTGCCAGCAGCGGGACAAGCACAGATACGCAGTATTTT. Translated, it gives CASSGTSTDTQYF.

V is TRBV18 and J is TRBJ1-6; the match to TRBD1 covers 10 bases. Trimming took 3 bases from V and 10 from J; bases not matched to a gene: 9. The CDR3 length is 16 residues. Germline loops: CDR1 KGHSH, CDR2 LQKENI. The CDR3 is CASSPRQGAEGSPLHF. The CDR3 coding sequence is TGTGCCAGCTCACCGAGACAGGGGGCAGAGGGGTCACCCCTCCACTTT.

The gene calls are TRBV27 and TRBJ2-1, with 8 bases lining up with TRBD2. This CDR3 contains 14 residues. Germline-derived CDR1 and CDR2 are MNHEY and SMNVEV (reference sequence). Trimming at V came to 3 bases and at J to 4 bases, leaving 2 bases not matched to a gene. DNA of the CDR3: TGTGCCAGCAGTTTGGAGCGGGGGTACAATGAGCAGTTCTTC. Its protein product is CASSLERGYNEQFF.

This rearrangement joins TRBV5-1 to TRBJ2-1; 8 bases fit TRBD2. The J segment lost 4 bases and the V segment lost 0 bases, leaving 9 bases of the junction unmatched. The germline V gene encodes CDR1 SGHRS and CDR2 YFSETQ. The CDR3 consists of 17 residues. The CDR3 region is CASSLEVGASGYNEQFF. The CDR3 DNA reads as TGCGCCAGCAGCTTGGAGGTTGGGGCTAGCGGGTACAATGAGCAGTTCTTC.

The chain's CDR3 is CASSLTGRGAYNSPLHF. CDR3 DNA sequence: TGTGCCAGCAGTTTGACGGGACGGGGGGCTTATAATTCACCCCTCCACTTT. The rearrangement links TRBV28 to TRBJ1-6; possibly TRBD1 for D (6 bases). V was cut by 3 bases and J by 4 bases, with 16 bases left in between. Germline-derived CDR1 and CDR2 are MDHEN and SYDVKM. This CDR3 has 17 amino acids.

This CDR3 reads CASRGTTGNTIYF. Written as DNA, the CDR3 is TGTGCCAGCAGGGGGACAACTGGAAACACCATATATTTT. The J gene is TRBJ1-3, the V gene TRBV12-3 or TRBV12-4, with D perhaps matching TRBD1 (6 bases). The CDR3 runs to 13 residues. V lost 6 bases, J lost 2 bases, and 8 bases lay in between.